These T cell receptor beta chains were read from a single sample in a study of vaccination effects on CD4 cells after COVID-19. Antigens of these TCRs are unknown. Sequencing used immunoSEQ multiplex PCR; TCRdb keeps in-frame clones, though not all of them. Of approximately 28,000 clones listed, roughly 81% are singletons. This sample comprised CD4+ T cells from PBMCs cultured with HCoV-229E spike peptides, obtained after COVID-19 vaccination. These receptors were obtained from a human donor who received a COVID-19 vaccine. CDR3s include the opening cysteine and the closing phenylalanine or tryptophan. A D gene is named only where the DNA matches it firmly. The size field is filled for only some rows; it gives once, few, many or a size class.

CDR3 length	V gene	J gene	D gene	clone size	CDR3 DNA	CDR3 protein
15	TRBV5-1	TRBJ2-3	TRBD2	-	TGCGCCAGCAGCGCGGGACTAGCGGGGGAGGATACGCAGTATTTT	CASSAGLAGEDTQYF
13	TRBV5-1	TRBJ1-4	-	-	TGCGCCAGCAGGATCGATGGGGCCGGGGGACTGTTTTTT	CASRIDGAGGLFF
14	TRBV5-6	TRBJ1-2	-	once	TGTGCCAGCAGCTTTAGCAACAGCCGCGGGGGCTACACCTTC	CASSFSNSRGGYTF
16	TRBV10-3	TRBJ1-3	-	few	TGTGCCATCAGTGAGGCGAGCAGTTTCTCTGGAAACACCATATATTTT	CAISEASSFSGNTIYF
15	TRBV19	TRBJ1-6	TRBD1	-	TGTGCCAGTAGTATTGTCGGGACAGGGGACTCACCCCTCCACTTT	CASSIVGTGDSPLHF
14	TRBV2	TRBJ1-1	-	-	TGTGCCAGCATACAGGACCGGGTGAACACTGAAGCTTTCTTT	CASIQDRVNTEAFF
15	TRBV9	TRBJ1-2	TRBD1	-	TGTGCCAGCAGCGTAGCCATGCCAGGGGGACACGGCTACACCTTC	CASSVAMPGGHGYTF
13	TRBV5-1	TRBJ1-1	TRBD1	-	TGCGCCAGCAGCTACAGGGGGAACACTGAAGCTTTCTTT	CASSYRGNTEAFF
13	TRBV29-1	TRBJ1-4	TRBD1	-	TGCAGCGTTGAAGTCGGGACAGATGAAAAACTGTTTTTT	CSVEVGTDEKLFF
14	TRBV5-1	TRBJ1-1	-	few	TGCGCCAGCAGCTTGGACAGCACGAACACTGAAGCTTTCTTT	CASSLDSTNTEAFF
16	TRBV7-8	TRBJ2-3	TRBD1	once	TGTGCCAGCAGCTTAGAAGGGGGCTCGATCACAGATACGCAGTATTTT	CASSLEGGSITDTQYF
14	TRBV5-1	TRBJ2-1	-	-	TGCGCCAGCACTTCCGAGGACTTGGCGGGCCCGAGGGTCTTC	CASTSEDLAGPRVF
14	TRBV6-4	TRBJ1-1	-	-	TGTGCCAGCATGGCGAGGGGTTTGAACACTGAAGCTTTCTTT	CASMARGLNTEAFF
14	TRBV6-5	TRBJ2-1	-	-	TGTGCCAGTGCTGACAGGGAGGAAACCAATGAGCAGTTCTTC	CASADREETNEQFF
16	TRBV6-1	TRBJ2-5	TRBD2	-	TGTGCCAGCAGTGAATGGACTAGCGGGAGCTGGGAGACCCAGTACTTC	CASSEWTSGSWETQYF
14	TRBV2	TRBJ2-7	TRBD1	-	TGTGCCAGCAGTGATGGGACAGGGACCGGAGAGCAGTACTTC	CASSDGTGTGEQYF
13	TRBV9	TRBJ1-1	-	-	TGTGCCAGCAGCGGACTACAGGGCACTGAAGCTTTCTTT	CASSGLQGTEAFF
14	TRBV7-2	TRBJ1-1	-	-	TGTGCCAGCAGCTTCCGGCGGGCGAACACTGAAGCTTTCTTT	CASSFRRANTEAFF
15	TRBV2	TRBJ2-1	TRBD1	-	TGTGCCAGCAGTGCCGTTTTCCAGGGGGCCGATGAGCAGTTCTTC	CASSAVFQGADEQFF
15	TRBV10-1	TRBJ2-1	TRBD2	few	TGCGCCAGCAGTGAGTATCGACTAGCCCTACTAATGCAGTTCTTC	CASSEYRLALLMQFF
16	TRBV9	TRBJ2-3	TRBD1	-	TGTGCCAGCAGCGTAGTGGGACAGACCTTCACAGATACGCAGTATTTT	CASSVVGQTFTDTQYF
13	TRBV6-5	TRBJ1-4	TRBD1	-	TGTGCCAGTAGGGACAGGGTTGGGGAAAAACTGTTTTTT	CASRDRVGEKLFF
14	TRBV6-5	TRBJ2-5	TRBD2	-	TGTGCCAGCACCACCGGGACTAAGGGAGAGACCCAGTACTTC	CASTTGTKGETQYF
14	TRBV4-1	TRBJ2-3	-	-	TGCGCCAGCAGCCTAGGACAGGCGGGGGATACGCAGTATTTT	CASSLGQAGDTQYF
15	TRBV13	TRBJ2-1	-	-	TGTGCCAGCAGCTTACGGGACCATGGGCCCGATGAGCAGTTCTTC	CASSLRDHGPDEQFF
14	TRBV5-8	TRBJ2-5	-	-	TGTGCCAGCAGCGGTAGCGGCTCTCAAGAGACCCAGTACTTC	CASSGSGSQETQYF
15	TRBV5-4	TRBJ1-1	-	-	TGTGCCAGCAGCCCCGTTACGGGGGCGGACACTGAAGCTTTCTTT	CASSPVTGADTEAFF
13	TRBV5-1	TRBJ1-5	-	-	TGCGCCAGCAGCTTGGGGGGAGATCAGCCCCAGCATTTT	CASSLGGDQPQHF
18	TRBV2	TRBJ2-7	TRBD2	-	TGTGCCAGCAGTGAACGGCATCCAAAAACTAGCGGGAGTCGCGAGCAGTACTTC	CASSERHPKTSGSREQYF
18	TRBV28	TRBJ2-1	TRBD2	-	TGTGCCAGCAGCCCCACCCTGGGAGCGGGGGACTCCTACAATGAGCAGTTCTTC	CASSPTLGAGDSYNEQFF
14	TRBV2	TRBJ2-1	TRBD2	few	TGTGCCAGCAGAGCGGGGGGGCCGGGCAATGAGCAGTTCTTC	CASRAGGPGNEQFF
15	TRBV6-2/TRBV6-3	TRBJ2-2	-	-	TGTGCCAGCAGTAAAGACAGGGCGGGGACCGGGGAGCTGTTTTTT	CASSKDRAGTGELFF
15	TRBV4-1	TRBJ2-7	TRBD2	-	TGCGCCAGCAGCCAAGGGACTAGCGGGGGTTACGAGCAGTACTTC	CASSQGTSGGYEQYF
20	TRBV4-1	TRBJ2-1	TRBD1	-	TGCGCCAGCAGCCCCGGGACAGGGAAGGTAAGGATGAGCTCCTACAATGAGCAGTTCTTC	CASSPGTGKVRMSSYNEQFF
18	TRBV7-2	TRBJ2-7	TRBD2	-	TGTGCCAGCAGCTTAGGGGGGACTAGCAGAACTTTCTACTACGAGCAGTACTTC	CASSLGGTSRTFYYEQYF
16	TRBV6-5	TRBJ1-3	TRBD1	-	TGTGCCAGCAGTTATTCCGGACAGGGATCTGGAAACACCATATATTTT	CASSYSGQGSGNTIYF
15	TRBV7-9	TRBJ2-3	-	-	TGTGCCAGCAGCTACCAGGGTTGGGGCACAGATACGCAGTATTTT	CASSYQGWGTDTQYF
13	TRBV6-2/TRBV6-3	TRBJ2-7	-	-	TGTGCCAGCAGTTACCTTAGGGGGGGAAACGAGTACTTC	CASSYLRGGNEYF
14	TRBV6-5	TRBJ1-1	TRBD1	-	TGTGCCAGCAGTTTCCACCGGACAGGGTCCGAAGCTTTCTTT	CASSFHRTGSEAFF
15	TRBV18	TRBJ2-3	-	-	TGTGCCAGCTCACCCCAAAGCGGGAGCACAGATACGCAGTATTTT	CASSPQSGSTDTQYF
16	TRBV5-6	TRBJ2-7	-	-	TGTGCCAGCAGCTTGGCCCAGGGAGTCAACTCCTACGAGCAGTACTTC	CASSLAQGVNSYEQYF
16	TRBV5-1	TRBJ1-2	-	-	TGCGCCAGCAGCTCAGGTGGCAGGGATCTATCCTATGGCTACACCTTC	CASSSGGRDLSYGYTF
16	TRBV5-1	TRBJ2-2	-	few	TGCGCCAGCAGCTTGGGACCTAGGACGAACACCGGGGAGCTGTTTTTT	CASSLGPRTNTGELFF
13	TRBV6-5	TRBJ1-2	-	-	TGTGCCAGCAGGGACGTTGGGGGTTATGGCTACACCTTC	CASRDVGGYGYTF
14	TRBV3-1/TRBV3-2	TRBJ1-6	-	-	TGTGCCAGCAGCCCCGGGGCAGGAAATTCACCCCTCCACTTT	CASSPGAGNSPLHF
15	TRBV5-6	TRBJ2-2	TRBD1	-	TGTGCCAGCAGCTCCCGACAGGGGGCAATCGGGGAGCTGTTTTTT	CASSSRQGAIGELFF
17	TRBV12-5	TRBJ1-2	-	-	TGTGCTAGTGGTTCCTACTACCCAGGACAGAGGAGCTATGGCTACACCTTC	CASGSYYPGQRSYGYTF
13	TRBV5-1	TRBJ2-2	TRBD1	once	TGCGCCAGCAGCGTGGACAGGGCCGGGGAGCTGTTTTTT	CASSVDRAGELFF
20	TRBV4-2	TRBJ2-2	TRBD2	-	TGTGCCAGCAGCCAAGATAGGGGACTAGCGGGAGGGCAGGACACCGGGGAGCTGTTTTTT	CASSQDRGLAGGQDTGELFF
15	TRBV7-2	TRBJ2-2	-	-	TGTGCCAGCAGCTTGGGCGGGGTGAACACCGGGGAGCTGTTTTTT	CASSLGGVNTGELFF
13	TRBV12-3/TRBV12-4	TRBJ1-2	-	-	TGTGCCAGCAGTTTATTTTCCCAGGGAAGCTACACCTTC	CASSLFSQGSYTF
18	TRBV6-1	TRBJ2-5	TRBD2	-	TGTGCCAGCAGTGAAGCGCTTCTGGGCGGGGGGGCCCAAGAGACCCAGTACTTC	CASSEALLGGGAQETQYF
13	TRBV2	TRBJ2-7	-	-	TGTGCCAGCAGTGAGACAAAAACCTACGAGCAGTACTTC	CASSETKTYEQYF